Sequencing of this T cell receptor beta chain was carried out in a study of tumor and adjacent non-tumor tissue in lung cancer. In its sample, this clonotype was seen many times. V lost 6 bases, J lost 2 bases, and 14 bases lay in between. The CDR3 runs 14 residues. CDR1 is MNHEY, CDR2 SVGAGI, per germline. Three rounds of nested PCR, following a modified ARM-PCR protocol, produced the TCRbeta library. TCRdb reprocessed the multiplex PCR reads via MiXCR and lists one record per CDR3 protein. The sample carries some 120,000 distinct CDR3 sequences, 66% recorded once. No cell sorting was done before RNA was extracted from the tissue.

The TCR was taken from a man aged 25-45 years with non-small cell lung cancer. The chain links TRBV6-5 to TRBJ2-7; TRBD1 might be the D (6 bases). Material: lung tumor tissue. The CDR3 DNA is TGTGCCAGCAGCCCCACCCCAGGGGCCTACGAGCAGTACTTC. The encoded protein is CASSPTPGAYEQYF.